This T cell receptor (beta chain) was retrieved from a study of graft-versus-host responses after intestinal transplantation. About the research overall: Grafts that recipients had were multivisceral, liver-intestinal, or isolated intestinal transplants. Anti-thymocyte globulin induction was given to all recipients, followed by tacrolimus and steroids for around three years. Regarding the study as a whole: Recipient-marrow GvH clones were detected, some having first appeared in ileum or blood.

Comment on this clone: Its antigen is unknown.

The method was immunoSEQ multiplex PCR; TCRdb's version includes in-frame clones alone and lacks a portion of them. Among about 89,000 clones, over 85% were seen once, and the ten largest hold roughly 0.31%. CDR1 is SQVTM and CDR2 is ANQGSEA in the germline V gene. V lost 5 bases to trimming and J lost 3 bases, with 10 bases between them. The CDR3 totals 12 residues. The sample was unstimulated CD4+ T cells sorted from spleen or lymph node cells, taken before intestinal transplant. The clonotype was recovered from a human donor who received an intestinal transplant. This chain uses TRBV29-1 with TRBJ1-1; D not resolved. The CDR3 loop reads CSVFRVDTEAFF. As DNA, the CDR3 is TGCAGCGTTTTTCGGGTCGACACTGAAGCTTTCTTT.